A selection of T cell receptor beta chains follows, all from one sample in a study of T cell responses to AZD1222 COVID-19 vaccine. Method: immunoSEQ multiplex PCR; TCRdb's copy keeps in-frame clones and lacks some. The sample has around 94,000 clones, 70% to 90% seen once. The input for sequencing was peripheral blood, taken on day 0 of AZD1222 vaccination. The receptor source for this set is an adult in good health. CDR3s include the opening cysteine and the closing phenylalanine or tryptophan. D genes are given only for firm matches. Clone size appears in some rows only: once, few, many, or a class for an expanded clone.

J gene,clone size,D gene,V gene,CDR3 protein,CDR3 DNA
TRBJ2-2,.,TRBD1,TRBV10-1,CASRLDRGPSNTGELFF,TGCGCCAGCAGGCTCGACAGGGGGCCATCGAACACCGGGGAGCTGTTTTTT
TRBJ2-7,.,.,TRBV10-1,CASSGMTGAVIYEQYF,TGCGCCAGCAGTGGGATGACGGGGGCCGTAATCTACGAGCAGTACTTC
TRBJ1-1,.,.,TRBV12-3/TRBV12-4,CASSFGGNTEAFF,TGTGCCAGCAGTTTTGGGGGAAACACTGAAGCTTTCTTT
TRBJ1-6,few,.,TRBV6-4,CASSPEEGETSPLHF,TGTGCCAGCAGCCCCGAAGAGGGCGAGACTTCACCCCTCCACTTT
TRBJ2-3,.,TRBD2,TRBV11-3,CASSLGPRSAGESKDTQYF,TGTGCCAGCAGCTTAGGCCCACGGTCCGCGGGGGAGTCCAAGGATACGCAGTATTTT
TRBJ2-7,.,.,TRBV14,CASSQDGTRHYEQYF,TGTGCCAGCAGCCAAGATGGGACAAGACACTACGAGCAGTACTTC
TRBJ2-7,.,.,TRBV5-6,CASSYQTTEQYF,TGTGCCAGCAGTTATCAGACGACCGAGCAGTACTTC
TRBJ2-7,.,.,TRBV6-5,CASSYSSSYEQYF,TGTGCCAGCAGCTACTCCTCCTCCTACGAGCAGTACTTC
TRBJ1-3,.,.,TRBV11-2,CASSLGLNTIYF,TGTGCCAGCAGCTTAGGCCTCAACACCATATATTTT
TRBJ1-6,.,.,TRBV14,CASSQDYGSYYSPLHF,TGTGCCAGCAGCCAAGATTACGGGAGCTATTATTCACCCCTCCACTTT
TRBJ2-1,.,TRBD2,TRBV10-1,CASSTLAGGYNEQFF,TGCGCCAGCAGTACCTTAGCGGGGGGGTACAATGAGCAGTTCTTC
TRBJ1-4,.,.,TRBV6-1,CASSEPGFPGAREKLFF,TGTGCCAGCAGTGAACCAGGGTTTCCGGGGGCTAGAGAAAAACTGTTTTTT
TRBJ2-6,.,.,TRBV19,CASSISGANVLTF,TGTGCCAGTAGCATCTCTGGGGCCAACGTCCTGACTTTC
TRBJ2-3,.,TRBD2,TRBV5-1,CASSLAKPRGLAGGPTDTQYF,TGCGCCAGCAGCTTGGCCAAACCGAGAGGACTAGCGGGGGGGCCCACAGATACGCAGTATTTT
TRBJ2-1,.,.,TRBV2,CASRATTYNEQFF,TGTGCCAGCAGGGCGACTACCTACAATGAGCAGTTCTTC
TRBJ2-7,.,.,TRBV28,CASSHGPGRSYEQYF,TGTGCCAGCAGCCACGGACCAGGGCGGAGCTACGAGCAGTACTTC
TRBJ1-6,.,.,TRBV6-1,CASSEAGTATSNSPLHF,TGTGCCAGCAGTGAAGCGGGGACTGCGACCTCTAATTCACCCCTCCACTTT
TRBJ1-1,.,.,TRBV11-2,CASSPGRGGRTEAFF,TGTGCCAGCAGCCCAGGCCGGGGAGGACGGACTGAAGCTTTCTTT
TRBJ1-6,.,.,TRBV5-1,CASSLYAGATNSPLHF,TGCGCCAGCAGCTTGTACGCAGGGGCCACTAATTCACCCCTCCACTTT
TRBJ1-6,.,TRBD1,TRBV18,CASSPGTGSTPLHF,TGTGCCAGCTCACCCGGGACAGGGAGTACACCCCTCCACTTT
TRBJ1-2,.,TRBD1,TRBV5-6,CASSQQSGTGFGYTF,TGTGCCAGCAGCCAGCAAAGCGGGACAGGGTTTGGCTACACCTTC
TRBJ2-5,.,TRBD1,TRBV24-1,CATSDVGTAFQETQYF,TGTGCCACCAGTGACGTCGGGACAGCTTTCCAAGAGACCCAGTACTTC
TRBJ2-3,.,TRBD2,TRBV9,CASSVATSGTDTQYF,TGTGCCAGCAGCGTAGCGACTAGCGGCACAGATACGCAGTATTTT
TRBJ2-1,.,TRBD1,TRBV5-1,CASSLAGQGDEQFF,TGCGCCAGCAGCTTGGCGGGACAGGGCGATGAGCAGTTCTTC
TRBJ1-1,.,.,TRBV7-2,CASSLGASNTEAFF,TGTGCCAGCAGCTTAGGGGCCTCGAACACTGAAGCTTTCTTT
TRBJ2-7,.,.,TRBV2,CASSEVGDEQYF,TGTGCCAGCAGTGAAGTCGGGGACGAGCAGTACTTC
TRBJ2-3,few,TRBD2,TRBV2,CASSGSGGGTDTQYF,TGTGCCAGCAGTGGTAGCGGGGGGGGCACAGATACGCAGTATTTT
TRBJ2-3,.,.,TRBV15,CATSRDPQDTQYF,TGTGCCACCAGCAGAGATCCTCAGGATACGCAGTATTTT
TRBJ1-1,.,.,TRBV29-1,CSVEDGITGNTEAFF,TGCAGCGTTGAAGATGGGATTACAGGGAACACTGAAGCTTTCTTT
TRBJ1-1,.,.,TRBV19,CASSIGPAGNTEAFF,TGTGCCAGTAGTATAGGTCCGGCGGGGAACACTGAAGCTTTCTTT
TRBJ1-2,.,TRBD1,TRBV9,CASSAQTGVGYTF,TGTGCCAGCAGCGCCCAGACAGGGGTTGGCTACACCTTC
TRBJ1-2,.,.,TRBV6-5,CASSYDGGRPYGYTF,TGTGCCAGCAGTTACGACGGGGGGCGCCCCTATGGCTACACCTTC
TRBJ2-3,few,TRBD2,TRBV3-1/TRBV3-2,CASSQGLAGGTADTQYF,TGTGCCAGCAGCCAGGGACTAGCGGGGGGAACCGCAGATACGCAGTATTTT
TRBJ1-4,.,.,TRBV30,CASQLGRVEEKLFF,TGTGCCTCCCAACTCGGGAGGGTGGAGGAAAAACTGTTTTTT
TRBJ1-6,few,TRBD1,TRBV28,CASSFSSNRGFYNSPLHF,TGTGCCAGCAGTTTCTCCTCAAACAGGGGGTTCTATAATTCACCCCTCCACTTT
TRBJ2-3,once,.,TRBV27,CASSLGAGQGASDTQYF,TGTGCCAGCAGTTTAGGGGCGGGTCAAGGCGCTTCAGATACGCAGTATTTT
TRBJ1-4,once,.,TRBV6-2/TRBV6-3,CASSPSENEKLFF,TGTGCCAGCAGCCCTTCGGAAAATGAAAAACTGTTTTTT
TRBJ1-2,once,.,TRBV7-9,CASSLGSTRGGYTF,TGTGCCAGCAGCCTCGGGTCTACTCGCGGAGGCTACACCTTC
TRBJ2-1,.,.,TRBV4-3,CASSQDLWGHEQFF,TGCGCCAGCAGCCAAGATCTCTGGGGCCATGAGCAGTTCTTC